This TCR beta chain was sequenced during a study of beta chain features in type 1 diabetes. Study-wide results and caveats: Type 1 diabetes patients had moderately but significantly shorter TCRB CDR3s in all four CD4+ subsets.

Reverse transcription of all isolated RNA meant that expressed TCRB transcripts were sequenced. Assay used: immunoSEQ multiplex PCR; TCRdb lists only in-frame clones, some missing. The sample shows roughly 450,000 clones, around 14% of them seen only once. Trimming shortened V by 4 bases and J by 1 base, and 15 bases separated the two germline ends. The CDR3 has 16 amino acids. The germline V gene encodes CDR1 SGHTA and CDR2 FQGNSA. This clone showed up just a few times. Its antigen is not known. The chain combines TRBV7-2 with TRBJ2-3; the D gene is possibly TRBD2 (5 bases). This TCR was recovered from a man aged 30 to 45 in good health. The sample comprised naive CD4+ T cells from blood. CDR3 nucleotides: TGTGCCAGCAGCTACCCCGGACTGGGAGGCACAGATACGCAGTATTTT. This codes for CASSYPGLGGTDTQYF.